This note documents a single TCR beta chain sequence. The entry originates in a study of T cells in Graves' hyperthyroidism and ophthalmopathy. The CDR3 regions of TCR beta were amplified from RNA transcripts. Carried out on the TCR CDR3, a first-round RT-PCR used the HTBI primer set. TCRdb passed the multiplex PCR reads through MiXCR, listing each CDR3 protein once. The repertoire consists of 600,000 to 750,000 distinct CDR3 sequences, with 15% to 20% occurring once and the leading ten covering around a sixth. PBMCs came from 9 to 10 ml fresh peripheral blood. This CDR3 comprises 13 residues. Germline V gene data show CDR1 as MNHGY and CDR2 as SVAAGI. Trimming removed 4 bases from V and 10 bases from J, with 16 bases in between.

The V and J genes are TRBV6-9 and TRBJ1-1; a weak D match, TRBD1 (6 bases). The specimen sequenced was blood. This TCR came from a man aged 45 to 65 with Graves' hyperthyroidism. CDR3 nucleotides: TGTGCCAGCAGTTCCCTACAGGGCCTCGTAGCTTTCTTT. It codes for CASSSLQGLVAFF.